This T cell receptor beta chain appears in the sequencing data of a study of blood T cell repertoires in COVID-19. Study as a whole: The United States, Italy and Spain were the sources of the acute and convalescent COVID-19 samples.

Clones were sequenced by immunoSEQ multiplex PCR, and TCRdb holds only the in-frame ones, with some missing. The sample contains about 210,000 clones, 82% of which appear only once. This clone was counted a few times. The same CDR3 arises from other DNA sequences in this sample as well. The receptor was isolated from a woman in her sixties with COVID-19, enrolled during active disease. Material for sequencing was peripheral blood.

CDR3 DNA: TGTGCCAGCAGCTCCGACAGGGGCCCCTACGAGCAGTACTTC. Translated: CASSSDRGPYEQYF. J is TRBJ2-7 and V is TRBV7-2; 8 bases align to TRBD1. After removal of 4 bases from V and 2 bases from J, the junction contained 4 bases not matched to a gene. Germline-derived CDR1 and CDR2 are SGHTA and FQGNSA. The CDR3 extends over 14 amino acids.